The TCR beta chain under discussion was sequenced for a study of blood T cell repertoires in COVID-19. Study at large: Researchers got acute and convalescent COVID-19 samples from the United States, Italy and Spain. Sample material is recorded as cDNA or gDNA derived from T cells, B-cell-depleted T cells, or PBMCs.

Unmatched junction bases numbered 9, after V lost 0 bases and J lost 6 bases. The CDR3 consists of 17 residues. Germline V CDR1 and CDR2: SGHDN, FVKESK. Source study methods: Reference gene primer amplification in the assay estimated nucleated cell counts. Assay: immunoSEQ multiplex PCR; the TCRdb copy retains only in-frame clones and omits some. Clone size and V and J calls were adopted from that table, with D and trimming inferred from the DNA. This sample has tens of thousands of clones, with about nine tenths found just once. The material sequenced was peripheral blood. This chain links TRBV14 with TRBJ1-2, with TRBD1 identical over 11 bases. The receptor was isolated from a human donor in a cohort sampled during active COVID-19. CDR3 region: CASSQDLGQGARDGYTF. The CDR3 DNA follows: TGTGCCAGCAGCCAAGACCTAGGACAGGGGGCGCGAGATGGCTACACCTTC.